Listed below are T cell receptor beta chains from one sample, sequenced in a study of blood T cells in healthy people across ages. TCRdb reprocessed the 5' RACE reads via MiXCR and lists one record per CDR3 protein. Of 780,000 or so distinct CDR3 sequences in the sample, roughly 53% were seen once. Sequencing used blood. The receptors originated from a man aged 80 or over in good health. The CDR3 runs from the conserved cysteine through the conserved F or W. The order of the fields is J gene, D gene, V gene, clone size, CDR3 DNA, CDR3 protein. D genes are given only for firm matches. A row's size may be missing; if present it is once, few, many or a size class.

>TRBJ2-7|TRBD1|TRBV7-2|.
TGTGCCAGCAGCCCCGACAGGGATATGCCCTACGAGCAGTACTTC
CASSPDRDMPYEQYF
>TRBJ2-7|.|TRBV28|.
TGTGCCAGCAGTTTCCGAGCTCTAGAGGACGAGCAGTACTTC
CASSFRALEDEQYF
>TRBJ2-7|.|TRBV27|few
TGTGCCAGCAGTCTATTGGTGGGGGACGGAACCTACGAGCAGTACTTC
CASSLLVGDGTYEQYF
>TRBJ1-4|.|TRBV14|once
TGTGCCAGCAGCCAAGATCGAAGGGAAAAACTGTTTTTT
CASSQDRREKLFF
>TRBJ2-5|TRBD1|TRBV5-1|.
TGCGCCAGCAGCACCAGACAGGGTGGCCAGACCCAGTACTTC
CASSTRQGGQTQYF
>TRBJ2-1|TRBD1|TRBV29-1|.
TGCAGCGCAGACAGGGACCTCGGATTCAATGAGCAGTTCTTC
CSADRDLGFNEQFF
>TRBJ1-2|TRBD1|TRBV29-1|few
TGCAGCGGGGACAGGAGCCCTAACTATGGCTACACCTTC
CSGDRSPNYGYTF
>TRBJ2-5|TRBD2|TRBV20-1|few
TGCAGTGCCGGACTAGCGGGATGGGGGGAGACCCAGTACTTC
CSAGLAGWGETQYF
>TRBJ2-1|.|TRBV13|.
TGTGCCAGCAGCGCCGGACTGGGAAAAGGTGAGCAGTTCTTC
CASSAGLGKGEQFF
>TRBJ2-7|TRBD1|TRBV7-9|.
TGTGCCAGCAGCCCCCCGACCGGGTACAGGGGTTATGAGCAGTACTTT
CASSPPTGYRGYEQYF
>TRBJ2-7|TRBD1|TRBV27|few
TGTGCCAGCAGTTTACGGACAGGGCTCGACGAGCAGTACTTC
CASSLRTGLDEQYF
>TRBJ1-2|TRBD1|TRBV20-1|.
TGCAGTGCCTCCCCGGGACAGGGGGGAGGCTACACCTTC
CSASPGQGGGYTF
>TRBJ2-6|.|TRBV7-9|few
TGTGCCAGCACCTATTTCCGGGGAGCTGGGGCCAACGTCCTGACTTTC
CASTYFRGAGANVLTF
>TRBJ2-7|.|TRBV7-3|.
TGTGCCAGCAGCCCCCGGGGTGGGGCCACCTACGAGCAGTACTTC
CASSPRGGATYEQYF
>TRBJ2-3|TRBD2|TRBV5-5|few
TGTGCCAGCAGCTTGGGTGGCGGGAGTGTCAGATACGCGTATTTT
CASSLGGGSVRYAYF
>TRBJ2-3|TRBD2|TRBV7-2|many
TGTGCCAGCTCGGGCGGGAGGGTTCAGGGCGATACGCAGTATTTT
CASSGGRVQGDTQYF
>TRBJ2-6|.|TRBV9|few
TGTGCCAGCAGCGTAGTTGGCACATACTCTGGGGCCAACGTCCTGACTTTC
CASSVVGTYSGANVLTF
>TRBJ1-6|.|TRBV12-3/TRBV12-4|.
TGTGCCAGCAGTTTCGTGACGGGACGTAGGAATTCACCCCTCCACTTT
CASSFVTGRRNSPLHF
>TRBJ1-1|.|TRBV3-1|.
TGTGCCAGCAGTCAAGTAGACGGGGCTTATGGGGCTTTCTTT
CASSQVDGAYGAFF
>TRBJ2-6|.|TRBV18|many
TGTGCCACCCCTGGGGGGGGCCATAGCTCTGGGGCCAACGTCCTGACTTTC
CATPGGGHSSGANVLTF
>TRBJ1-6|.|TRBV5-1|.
TGCGCCAGCAGCAGCGGACTCTATAATTCACCCTTCCACTTT
CASSSGLYNSPFHF
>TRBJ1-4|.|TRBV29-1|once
TGCAGCGTTCAGGGGCAGGATGAAAAACTGTTTTTT
CSVQGQDEKLFF
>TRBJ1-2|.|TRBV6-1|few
TGTGCCAGCAGTGAAGGGCCTCTGTCCTCCTATGGCTACACCTTC
CASSEGPLSSYGYTF
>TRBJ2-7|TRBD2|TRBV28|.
TGTGCCAGCAGTTTAAGTAGCGGGCTGTCCTACGAGCAGTACTTC
CASSLSSGLSYEQYF
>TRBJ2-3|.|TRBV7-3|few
TGTGCCAGCAGCTTGACAGATGTTGGGACAGATACGCAGTATTTT
CASSLTDVGTDTQYF
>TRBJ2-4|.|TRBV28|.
TGTGCCAGCACAACAACTCAGGGGTATCAGTACTTC
CASTTTQGYQYF
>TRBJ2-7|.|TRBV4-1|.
TGCGCCAGCAGCCAAACGACACCTTCCTACGAGCAGTACTTC
CASSQTTPSYEQYF
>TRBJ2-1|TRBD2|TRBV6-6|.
TGTGCCAGCAGTTACTCGCCAGCGGGAGTGGCTTACAATGAGCAGTTCTTC
CASSYSPAGVAYNEQFF
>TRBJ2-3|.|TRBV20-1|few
TGCAGTGTCCCCAGCGGGAGCACAGATACGCAGTATTTT
CSVPSGSTDTQYF
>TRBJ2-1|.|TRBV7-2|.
TGTGCCAGCAGCGGCGGACTATTAACAGGTGAGCAGTTCTTC
CASSGGLLTGEQFF
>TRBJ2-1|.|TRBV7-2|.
TGTGCCAGCAGCTTAGCGCGCTGGGAGCAGTTCTTC
CASSLARWEQFF
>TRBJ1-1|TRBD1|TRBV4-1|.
TGCGCCAGCAGTTACCGGGACAGGGCAGTGAACACTGAAGCTTTCTTT
CASSYRDRAVNTEAFF
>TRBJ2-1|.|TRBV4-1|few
TGCGCCAGCAGCCATCTTACCGGAGACAATGAGCAGTTCTTC
CASSHLTGDNEQFF
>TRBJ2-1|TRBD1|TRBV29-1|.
TGCAGCGTTACCGGACAGGACCAAGAGACCCAGTTCTTC
CSVTGQDQETQFF
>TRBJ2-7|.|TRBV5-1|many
TGCGCCAGCTCCCGCGGCGACAGCCTGAGCTCCTACGAGCAGTACTTC
CASSRGDSLSSYEQYF
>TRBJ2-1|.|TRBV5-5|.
TGTGCCAGCAGCCCCTGGGGTAGCCCCTGGTCGGATGAGCAGTTCTTC
CASSPWGSPWSDEQFF
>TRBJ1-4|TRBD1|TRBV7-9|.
TGTGCCAGCAGCCTTACAGGGGGCAGGAATGAAAAACTGTTTTTT
CASSLTGGRNEKLFF
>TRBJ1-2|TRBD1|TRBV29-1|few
TGCAGCGGACAGGGGGGCGATGGCTACACCTTC
CSGQGGDGYTF
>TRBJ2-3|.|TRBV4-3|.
TGCGCCAGCAGCCACGGCCAAGACAGGTATACGCAGTATTTT
CASSHGQDRYTQYF
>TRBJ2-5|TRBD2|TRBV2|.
TGTGCCAGGTCAGGGGGCGAGGCTAGCGGGAGGCTCCAAGAGACCCAGTACTTC
CARSGGEASGRLQETQYF
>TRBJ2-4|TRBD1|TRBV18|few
TGTGCCAGCTCATCCCCACAGGGGTCCAAAAACATTCAGTACTTC
CASSSPQGSKNIQYF
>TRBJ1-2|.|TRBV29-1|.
TGCAGAGTTGCCGGGGCGGAGGGGGGCTACACCTTC
CRVAGAEGGYTF
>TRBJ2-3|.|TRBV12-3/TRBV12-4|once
TGTGCCAGCAGTTTCCGGAGCGCCGGAACAGATACGCAGTATTTT
CASSFRSAGTDTQYF
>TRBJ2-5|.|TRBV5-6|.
TGTGCCAGCAGTCAGCCAGGGGCAGAGACCCAGTACTTC
CASSQPGAETQYF
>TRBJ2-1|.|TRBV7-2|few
TGTGCCAGCTCAGGGGGGAGACAAGGGATCAATGAGCAGTTCTTC
CASSGGRQGINEQFF
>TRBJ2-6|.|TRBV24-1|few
TGTGCCACCAGAAGACAGAAAAGCTCTGGGGCCAACGTCCTGACTTTC
CATRRQKSSGANVLTF
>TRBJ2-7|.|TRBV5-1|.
TGCGCCAGCAGCTTGGGTTGGATTTCCTACGAGCAGTACTTC
CASSLGWISYEQYF
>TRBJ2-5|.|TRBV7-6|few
TGTGCCAGCAGCTTGCGGTATACGACAGAGAAAGAGACCCAGTACTTC
CASSLRYTTEKETQYF
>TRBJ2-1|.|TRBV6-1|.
TGTGCCAGCAGTCGCCTCCCCCGGTCAGACGTGGCGGCCGATGAGCAGTTCTTC
CASSRLPRSDVAADEQFF
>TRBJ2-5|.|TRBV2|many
TGTGCCAGCAGTGAAATGAGGGAGACCCAGTACTTC
CASSEMRETQYF
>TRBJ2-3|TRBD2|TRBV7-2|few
TGTGCCAGCAGCTTAGAAGCGGGAGGACCAGATACGCAGTATTTT
CASSLEAGGPDTQYF
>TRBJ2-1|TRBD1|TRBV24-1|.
TGTGCCACCAGTGATTTGCGGGACAGCCTTAATGAGCAGTTCTTC
CATSDLRDSLNEQFF
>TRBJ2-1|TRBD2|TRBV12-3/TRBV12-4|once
TGTGCCAGCAGTTTAGAAGCGGGAGCACCTCTGAGAGGGCAGTTCTTC
CASSLEAGAPLRGQFF
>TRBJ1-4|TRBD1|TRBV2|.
TGTGCACATGGACAGGGAGCAACTAATGAAAAACTGTTTTTT
CAHGQGATNEKLFF
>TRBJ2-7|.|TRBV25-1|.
TGTGCCAGCAGTCGTACCTACGGGCAGTACTTC
CASSRTYGQYF
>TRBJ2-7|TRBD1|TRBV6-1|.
TGTGCCAACAGGGGGAGAATATCCTACGAGCAGTACTTC
CANRGRISYEQYF
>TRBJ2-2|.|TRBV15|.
TGTGCCACCAGCAGAGAACAGGGAACCGGGGAGCTGTTTTTT
CATSREQGTGELFF